The present T cell receptor (beta chain) was sequenced within a study of OX40 agonist ivuxolimab in advanced cancers. On the study more broadly: While on treatment, patients had intravenous ivuxolimab at 0.01 to 10 mg/kg every 2 weeks. Subjects had a mean age of about 60 years, with a range of roughly 20 to 79; less than 90% were male. Antecedent anti-PD-1, anti-PD-L1 or anti-CTLA-4 therapy was permissible, with around 41% having received some.

Germline assignment: CDR1 MNHNY and CDR2 SVGAGI (reference sequence). The V segment lost 5 bases and the J segment 2 bases; nucleotides outside the gene matches: 0. This CDR3 contains 12 residues. Data came from immunoSEQ multiplex PCR; TCRdb stores just in-frame clones and leaves some out. The sample holds some 14,000 clones, about 87% seen once. Samples were taken at baseline and on day 1 of cycles 4 and 7. The genes are TRBV6-6 and TRBJ2-7; 7 bases align to TRBD1. The specimen was CD4+ or CD8+ T cells sorted from blood, collected in a trial of the OX40 agonist ivuxolimab. The clonotype was recovered from an adult with an advanced solid tumor such as melanoma, head and neck, liver or kidney cancer. The CDR3, as DNA: TGTGCCAGCAGTCAGGGGGCCTACGAGCAGTACTTC. This sequence encodes CASSQGAYEQYF.